The next 14 T cell receptor beta chains were all read from a single sample in a study of cytomegalovirus exposure and HLA in healthy donors. With 60 Vbeta and 13 Jbeta primers, the PCR was carried out. The table came from immunoSEQ multiplex PCR; TCRdb's copy has only in-frame clones and leaves some out. Counted here are 150,000 to 180,000 clones, 70% to 80% occurring once; the ten biggest clones make up less than 10%. The sequenced material came from PBMCs. Receptor source: a man younger than 45 in good health and CMV-seropositive.

The genes are TRBV25-1 and TRBJ2-7; D is unclear. Germline lookup yields CDR1 MGHDK and CDR2 SYGVNS. Trimming took off 6 bases at V and 5 bases at J, with 8 bases between the two ends. This CDR3 has 11 amino acids. CDR3 sequence: CASRRSDEQYF. Written as DNA, the CDR3 is TGTGCCAGCAGGAGGTCTGACGAGCAGTACTTC.

V is TRBV27 and J is TRBJ2-5; tentative D call: TRBD2 (5 bases). V lost 7 bases, J lost 3 bases, and 9 bases lay in between. Germline V lookup: CDR1 MNHEY, CDR2 SMNVEV (reference sequence). There are 12 residues in the CDR3. The CDR3 bases are TGTGCCAGCACCGGGGATGAAGAGACCCAGTACTTC. Protein product: CASTGDEETQYF.

The chain carries TRBV7-3 and TRBJ1-1; tentative D call: TRBD1 (5 bases). V lost 2 bases to trimming and J lost 0 bases, with 7 bases between them. Germline V lookup: CDR1 SGHTA, CDR2 FQGTGA. CDR3 length: 14 residues. In DNA form, the CDR3 reads TGTGCCAGCAGCTTACGGGGGGTGAACACTGAAGCTTTCTTT. Translated, it gives CASSLRGVNTEAFF. The whole variable domain, filled in from reference TRBV7-3 and TRBJ1-1, reads GAGVSQTPSNKVTEKGKYVELRCDPISGHTALYWYRQSLGQGPEFLIYFQGTGAADDSGLPNDRFFAVRPEGSVSTLKIQRTERGDSAVYLCASSLRGVNTEAFFGQGTRLTVV.

This rearrangement joins TRBV30 to TRBJ1-5; D gene unclear. Germline CDR1 reads GTSNPN; CDR2 reads SVGIG (reference sequence). V lost 3 bases to trimming and J lost 3 bases, with 9 bases between them. The CDR3 contains 13 residues. The CDR3 nucleotides are TGTGCCTGGAGCCTAAGCTCCAATCAGCCCCAGCATTTT. Protein sequence: CAWSLSSNQPQHF.

The chain links TRBV6-1 to TRBJ1-5; D is unresolved. From germline, CDR1 is MNHNS and CDR2 SASEGT. Trimming removed 5 bases from V and 5 bases from J, with 10 bases in between. This CDR3 contains 13 residues. The CDR3 DNA reads TGTGCCAGCAGTTATCCGGGTTATCAGCCCCAGCATTTT. Amino acids: CASSYPGYQPQHF.

This sequence joins TRBV5-1 and TRBJ1-1; TRBD1 matches at 7 bases. The CDR3 contains 15 residues. The trim removed 5 bases at V and 5 bases at J, leaving 12 bases unmatched. CDR1 is SGHRS and CDR2 is YFSETQ in the germline V gene. CDR3 sequence: CASRRGGQEVTEAFF. The CDR3 nucleotides are TGCGCCAGCAGGAGGGGTGGACAGGAAGTAACTGAAGCTTTCTTT.

This chain links TRBV4-1 with TRBJ1-2; D remains ambiguous. V shed 6 bases and J shed 3 bases, with 14 bases lying between them. This CDR3 contains 14 residues. The germline V gene has CDR1 MGHRA and CDR2 YSYEKL. The CDR3 loop is CASRPREVDYGYTF. DNA for the CDR3: TGCGCCAGCAGGCCCCGGGAAGTGGACTATGGCTACACCTTC.

The chain is built from TRBV11-3 and TRBJ2-7; 10 bases fit TRBD2. V shed 5 bases and J 5 bases; nucleotides not matched to a gene: 0. Germline lookup yields CDR1 SGHNT and CDR2 YENEEA. This CDR3 region has 12 residues. CDR3 sequence: CASSLAGDEQYF. The CDR3 DNA follows: TGTGCCAGCAGCCTAGCGGGGGACGAGCAGTACTTC.

The chain joins TRBV10-3 to TRBJ2-3; TRBD1 matches at 9 bases. The CDR3 runs to 14 residues. Germline loops: CDR1 ENHRY, CDR2 SYGVKD. Trimming cost V 6 bases and J 2 bases; bases outside gene matches: 3. CDR3 residues: CAIRRQGVTDTQYF. CDR3 in DNA: TGTGCCATCAGACGACAGGGGGTCACAGATACGCAGTATTTT.

The chain combines TRBV7-9 with TRBJ1-2, with D tentatively TRBD1 (5 bases). Germline V gene data show CDR1 as SEHNR and CDR2 as FQNEAQ (reference sequence). V shed 6 bases and J shed 6 bases, with 20 bases lying between them. CDR3 size: 15 residues. DNA of the CDR3: TGTGCCAGCAGAGCGAACATTGAAGGGGATCATGGCTACACCTTC. Protein sequence: CASRANIEGDHGYTF.

J is TRBJ2-5 and V is TRBV5-6; TRBD1 agrees at 8 bases. The CDR3 length is 18 residues. After removal of 4 bases from V and 4 bases from J, the junction contained 18 bases not matched to a gene. The V gene's germline CDR1 is SGHDT and CDR2 YYEEEE. CDR3 in amino acids: CASSRDGQGRGVRETQYF. Written as DNA, the CDR3 is TGTGCCAGCAGCCGGGACGGACAGGGAAGAGGGGTCAGAGAGACCCAGTACTTC.

V is TRBV2 and J is TRBJ2-7, with a possible D match to TRBD2 (5 bases). Deletions cut 7 bases from V and 2 bases from J, with 12 bases between. The CDR3 sequence is 13 residues long. CDR1 and CDR2 (germline): SNHLY, FYNNEI. The CDR3 region has the DNA TGTGCCAGCAATGAGGCGGGCACCTACGAGCAGTACTTC. This codes for CASNEAGTYEQYF. Combining the CDR3 with reference TRBV2 and TRBJ2-7 gives the whole variable domain EPEVTQTPSHQVTQMGQEVILRCVPISNHLYFYWYRQILGQKVEFLVSFYNNEISEKSEIFDDQFSVERPDGSNFTLKIRSTKLEDSAMYFCASNEAGTYEQYFGPGTRLTVT.

The rearrangement joins TRBV10-1 to TRBJ2-1; D is perhaps TRBD1 (7 bases). V lost 8 bases and J lost 0, with 17 bases in between. The CDR3 contains 16 residues. Germline assignment: CDR1 WNHNN and CDR2 SYGVQD (reference sequence). CDR3 protein: CASGDSTGSSYNEQFF. CDR3 nucleotide sequence: TGCGCCAGCGGGGACTCGACAGGGAGCTCCTACAATGAGCAGTTCTTC.

The chain carries TRBV4-2 and TRBJ2-1, with D possibly being TRBD1 (7 bases). This CDR3 region has 15 residues. The germline V gene encodes CDR1 LGHNA and CDR2 YNFKEQ. Deletions cut 5 bases from V and 8 bases from J, with 19 bases between. CDR3 sequence (DNA): TGTGCCAGCAGCTCGCGGGACAGTCTGGTCGATGAGCAGTTCTTC. It yields the protein CASSSRDSLVDEQFF.